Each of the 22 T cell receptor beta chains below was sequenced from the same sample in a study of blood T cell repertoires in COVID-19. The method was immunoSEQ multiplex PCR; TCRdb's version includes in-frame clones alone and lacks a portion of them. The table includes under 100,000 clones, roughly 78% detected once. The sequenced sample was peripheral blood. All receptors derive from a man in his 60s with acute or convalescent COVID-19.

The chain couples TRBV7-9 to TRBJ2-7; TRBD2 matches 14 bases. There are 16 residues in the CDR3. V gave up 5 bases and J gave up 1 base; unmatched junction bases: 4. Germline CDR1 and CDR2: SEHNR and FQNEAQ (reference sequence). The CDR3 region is CASSQWTSGRSYEQYF. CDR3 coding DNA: TGTGCCAGCAGCCAGTGGACTAGCGGGAGGTCCTACGAGCAGTACTTC.

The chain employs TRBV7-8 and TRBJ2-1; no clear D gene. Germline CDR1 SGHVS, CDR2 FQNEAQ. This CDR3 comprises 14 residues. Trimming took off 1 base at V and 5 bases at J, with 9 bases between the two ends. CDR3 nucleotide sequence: TGTGCCAGCAGCTTAGTTCCAGGCCACAATGAGCAGTTCTTC. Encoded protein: CASSLVPGHNEQFF. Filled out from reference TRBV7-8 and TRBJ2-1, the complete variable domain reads GAGVSQSPRYKVAKRGQDVALRCDPISGHVSLFWYQQALGQGPEFLTYFQNEAQLDKSGLPSDRFFAERPEGSVSTLKIQRTQQEDSAVYLCASSLVPGHNEQFFGPGTRLTVL.

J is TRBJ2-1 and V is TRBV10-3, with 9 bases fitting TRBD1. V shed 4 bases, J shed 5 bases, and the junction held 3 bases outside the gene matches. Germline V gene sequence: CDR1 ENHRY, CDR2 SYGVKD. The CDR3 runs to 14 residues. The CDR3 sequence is CAISGGQGNNEQFF. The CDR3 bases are TGTGCCATCAGTGGGGGACAGGGAAACAATGAGCAGTTCTTC.

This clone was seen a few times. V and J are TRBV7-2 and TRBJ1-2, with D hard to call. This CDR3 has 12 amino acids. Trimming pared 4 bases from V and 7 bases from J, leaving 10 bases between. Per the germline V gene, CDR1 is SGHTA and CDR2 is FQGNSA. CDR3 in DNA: TGTGCCAGCAGCTCAGACATAACTGGCTACACCTTC. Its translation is CASSSDITGYTF.

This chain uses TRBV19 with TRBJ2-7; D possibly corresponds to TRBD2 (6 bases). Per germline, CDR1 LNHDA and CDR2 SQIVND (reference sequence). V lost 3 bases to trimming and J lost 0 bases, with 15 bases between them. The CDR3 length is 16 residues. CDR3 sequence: CASSIGWRAISYEQYF. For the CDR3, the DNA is TGTGCCAGTAGTATTGGTTGGAGGGCGATCTCCTACGAGCAGTACTTC.

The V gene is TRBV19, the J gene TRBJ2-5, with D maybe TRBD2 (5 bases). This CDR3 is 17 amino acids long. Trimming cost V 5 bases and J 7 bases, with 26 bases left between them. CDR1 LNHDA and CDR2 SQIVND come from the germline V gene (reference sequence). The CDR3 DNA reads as TGTGCCAGTAGTTTCCAAAGCACTCGGACGGGGAGTGGGACCCAGTACTTC. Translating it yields CASSFQSTRTGSGTQYF.

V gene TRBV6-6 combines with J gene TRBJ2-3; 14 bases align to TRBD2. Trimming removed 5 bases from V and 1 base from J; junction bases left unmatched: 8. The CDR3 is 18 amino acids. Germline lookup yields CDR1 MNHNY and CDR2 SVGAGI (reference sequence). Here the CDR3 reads CASSRAGTSGGGTDTQYF. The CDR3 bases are TGTGCCAGCAGTCGCGCTGGGACTAGCGGGGGTGGCACAGATACGCAGTATTTT.

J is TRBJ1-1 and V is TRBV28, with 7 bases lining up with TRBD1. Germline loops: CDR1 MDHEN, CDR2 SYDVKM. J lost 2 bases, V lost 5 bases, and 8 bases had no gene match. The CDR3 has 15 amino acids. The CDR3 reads CASSSQTGRNTEAFF. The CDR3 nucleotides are TGTGCCAGCAGTAGTCAGACAGGGAGAAACACTGAAGCTTTCTTT. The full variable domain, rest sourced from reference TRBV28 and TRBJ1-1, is DVKVTQSSRYLVKRTGEKVFLECVQDMDHENMFWYRQDPGLGLRLIYFSYDVKMKEKGDIPEGYSVSREKKERFSLILESASTNQTSMYLCASSSQTGRNTEAFFGQGTRLTVV.

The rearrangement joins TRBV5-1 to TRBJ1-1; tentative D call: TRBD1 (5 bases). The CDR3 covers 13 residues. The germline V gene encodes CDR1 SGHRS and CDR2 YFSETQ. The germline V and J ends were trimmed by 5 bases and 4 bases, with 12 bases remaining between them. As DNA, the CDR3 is TGCGCCAGCAGGTATATTCAGGGCACTGAAGCTTTCTTT. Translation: CASRYIQGTEAFF.

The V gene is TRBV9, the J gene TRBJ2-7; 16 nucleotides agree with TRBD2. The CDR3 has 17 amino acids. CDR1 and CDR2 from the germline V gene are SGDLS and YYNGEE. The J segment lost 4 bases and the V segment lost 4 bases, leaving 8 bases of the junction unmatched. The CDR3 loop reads CASSPTPGLAGGYEQYF. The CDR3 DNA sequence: TGTGCCAGCAGCCCAACTCCGGGACTAGCGGGGGGGTACGAGCAGTACTTC.

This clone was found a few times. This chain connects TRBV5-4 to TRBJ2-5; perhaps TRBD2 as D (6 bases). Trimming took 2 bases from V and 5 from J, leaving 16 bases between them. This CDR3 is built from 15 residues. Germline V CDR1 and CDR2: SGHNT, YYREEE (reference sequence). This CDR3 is CASSLRQAAGETQYF. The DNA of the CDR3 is TGTGCCAGCAGCTTAAGACAAGCCGCGGGGGAGACCCAGTACTTC.

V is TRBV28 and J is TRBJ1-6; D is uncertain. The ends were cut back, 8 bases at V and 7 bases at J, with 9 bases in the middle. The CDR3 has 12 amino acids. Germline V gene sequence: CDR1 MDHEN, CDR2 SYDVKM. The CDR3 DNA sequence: TGTGCCAGCCTCGCTACGAATTCACCCCTCCACTTT. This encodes CASLATNSPLHF.

CDR3 sequence (DNA): TGTGCCAGCAGCTCGTCACAGGGCTCTGGGGCCAACGTCCTGACTTTC. Translating it yields CASSSSQGSGANVLTF. This chain links TRBV7-2 with TRBJ2-6; TRBD1 might be the D (6 bases). CDR1 and CDR2 (germline): SGHTA, FQGNSA. The CDR3 length is 16 residues. Trimming cost V 4 bases and J 0 bases, with 10 bases left between them.

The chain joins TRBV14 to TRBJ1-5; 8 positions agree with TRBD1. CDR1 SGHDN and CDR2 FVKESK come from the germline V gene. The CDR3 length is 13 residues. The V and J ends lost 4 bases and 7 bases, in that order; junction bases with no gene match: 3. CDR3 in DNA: TGTGCCAGCAGCCCAGGGGGCAGGCAGCCCCAGCATTTT. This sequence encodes CASSPGGRQPQHF.

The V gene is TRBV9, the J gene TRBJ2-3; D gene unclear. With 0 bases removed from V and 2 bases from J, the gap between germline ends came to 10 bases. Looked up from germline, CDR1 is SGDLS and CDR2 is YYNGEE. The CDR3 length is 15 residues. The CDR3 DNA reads TGTGCCAGCAGCGTAGGGGCGATATCCACAGATACGCAGTATTTT. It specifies CASSVGAISTDTQYF. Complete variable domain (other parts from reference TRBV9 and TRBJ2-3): DSGVTQTPKHLITATGQRVTLRCSPRSGDLSVYWYQQSLDQGLQFLIQYYNGEERAKGNILERFSAQQFPDLHSELNLSSLELGDSALYFCASSVGAISTDTQYFGPGTRLTVL.

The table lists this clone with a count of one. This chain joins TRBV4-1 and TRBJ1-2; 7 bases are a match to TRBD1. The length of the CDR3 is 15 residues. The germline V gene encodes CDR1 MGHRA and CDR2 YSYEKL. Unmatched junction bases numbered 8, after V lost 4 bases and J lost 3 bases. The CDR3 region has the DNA TGCGCCAGCAGCCCGATGGGAGGACAGGACTATGGCTACACCTTC. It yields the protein CASSPMGGQDYGYTF.

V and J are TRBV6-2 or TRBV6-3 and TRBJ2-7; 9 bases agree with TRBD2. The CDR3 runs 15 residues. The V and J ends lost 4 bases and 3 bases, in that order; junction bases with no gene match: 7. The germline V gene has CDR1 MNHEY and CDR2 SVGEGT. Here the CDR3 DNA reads TGTGCCAGCAGTTCGACTAGCGGAGGGAACTACGAGCAGTACTTC. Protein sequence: CASSSTSGGNYEQYF.

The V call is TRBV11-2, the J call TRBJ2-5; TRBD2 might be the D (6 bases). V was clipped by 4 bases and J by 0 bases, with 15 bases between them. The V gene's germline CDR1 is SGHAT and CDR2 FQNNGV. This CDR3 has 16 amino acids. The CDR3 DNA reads TGTGCCAGCAGCTCGGTGGCGGGGACGTACCAAGAGACCCAGTACTTC. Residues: CASSSVAGTYQETQYF.

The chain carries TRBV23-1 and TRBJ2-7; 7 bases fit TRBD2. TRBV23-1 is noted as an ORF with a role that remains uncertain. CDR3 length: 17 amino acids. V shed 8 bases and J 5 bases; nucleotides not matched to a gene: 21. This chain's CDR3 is CASGSYLFCGSRDEQYF. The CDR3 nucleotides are TGCGCCAGCGGCTCCTACTTATTTTGCGGGAGTAGGGACGAGCAGTACTTC.

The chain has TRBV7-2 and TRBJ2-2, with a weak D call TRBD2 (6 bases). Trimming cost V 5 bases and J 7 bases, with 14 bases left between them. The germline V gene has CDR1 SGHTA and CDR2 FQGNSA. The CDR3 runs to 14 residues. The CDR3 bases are TGTGCCAGCAGCCGCAAGGAGGGAGGCGGGGAGCTGTTTTTT. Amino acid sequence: CASSRKEGGGELFF.

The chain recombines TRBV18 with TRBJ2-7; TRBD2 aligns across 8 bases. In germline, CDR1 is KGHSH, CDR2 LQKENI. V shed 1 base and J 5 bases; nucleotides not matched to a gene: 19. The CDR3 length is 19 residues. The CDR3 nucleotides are TGTGCCAGCTCACCACTGCCGGGCGGGGGGACCATCCCTAATCACGAGCAGTACTTC. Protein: CASSPLPGGGTIPNHEQYF.

CDR3 region: CASAARTGGENTIYF. CDR3 nucleotide sequence: TGTGCCAGCGCAGCCCGGACAGGGGGCGAAAACACCATATATTTT. The chain has TRBV2 and TRBJ1-3, with 11 positions matching TRBD1. Per germline, CDR1 SNHLY and CDR2 FYNNEI. The CDR3 contains 15 residues. V gave up 8 bases and J gave up 6 bases; unmatched junction bases: 9.